The clone carrying this T cell receptor beta chain was counted between two and nine times. The source of the sample is a study of CD8+ T cells in alopecia areata. Treatment indicated: oral pan-JAK inhibitor, 5-10 mg twice daily. As the sequencing template, cDNA was produced by extracting RNA and reverse transcribing it. Method: immunoSEQ multiplex PCR; TCRdb's copy keeps in-frame clones and lacks some. The sample has 80,000 to 100,000 clones, 40% to 50% seen once. Sequenced material: CD8+ T cells sorted from blood, taken at week 24, from a patient treated with tofacitinib. The clonotype was recovered from a human donor with alopecia areata.

In DNA form, the CDR3 reads TGTGCCAGCAGTTTATTAGTCTCAGGGGGTGAGCAGTTCTTC. Translating it yields CASSLLVSGGEQFF. The rearrangement joins TRBV27 to TRBJ2-1; TRBD1 agrees at 7 bases. The germline V gene has CDR1 MNHEY and CDR2 SMNVEV (reference sequence). V lost 1 base, J lost 9 bases, and 6 bases stayed unmatched. The CDR3 has 14 residues.